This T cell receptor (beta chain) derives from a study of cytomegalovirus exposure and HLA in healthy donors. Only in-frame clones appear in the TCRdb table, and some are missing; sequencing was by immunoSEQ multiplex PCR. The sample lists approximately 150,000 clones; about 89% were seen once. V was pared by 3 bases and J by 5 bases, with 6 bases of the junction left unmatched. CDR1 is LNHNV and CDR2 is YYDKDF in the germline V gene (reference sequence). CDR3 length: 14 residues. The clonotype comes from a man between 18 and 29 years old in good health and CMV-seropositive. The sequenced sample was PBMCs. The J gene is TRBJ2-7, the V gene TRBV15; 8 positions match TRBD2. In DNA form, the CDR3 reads TGTGCCACCAGCAGGCGGGGGGCCCTGGACGAGCAGTACTTC. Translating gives CATSRRGALDEQYF.